Below are 11 T cell receptor beta chains sequenced from a single sample in a study of blood T cell repertoires in COVID-19. Data came from immunoSEQ multiplex PCR; TCRdb stores just in-frame clones and leaves some out. Here the sample spans roughly 250,000 clones, 65% to 90% being singletons. The sample consisted of peripheral blood. These receptor sequences come from a woman aged 45 to 65 with acute or convalescent COVID-19.

This clone was picked up a small number of times. V and J are TRBV14 and TRBJ1-6; D not certain. This CDR3 spans 14 amino acids. CDR1 SGHDN and CDR2 FVKESK come from the germline V gene. V lost 1 base to trimming and J lost 11 bases, with 12 bases between them. CDR3 nucleotides: TGTGCCAGCAGCCAAGCGTTCGACACGGCACCCCTCCACTTT. Translation: CASSQAFDTAPLHF.

This chain joins TRBV7-2 and TRBJ2-3; 9 bases match TRBD2. This CDR3 is 15 amino acids long. Looked up from germline, CDR1 is SGHTA and CDR2 is FQGNSA. The V gene end was trimmed by 6 bases and the J gene end by 5 bases; junction bases not matched to a gene: 9. In nucleotides, the CDR3 is TGTGCCAGCAGGATAGCGGGGGCCCTCCGAGATACGCAGTATTTT. Protein product: CASRIAGALRDTQYF.

The chain has TRBV25-1 and TRBJ2-7; a weak D match, TRBD2 (6 bases). Germline CDR1 MGHDK, CDR2 SYGVNS. V lost 2 bases to trimming and J lost 2 bases, with 13 bases between them. The CDR3 runs 15 residues. This CDR3 reads CASSEEGGVTYEQYF. The CDR3 DNA reads as TGTGCCAGCAGTGAAGAGGGCGGGGTCACCTACGAGCAGTACTTC.

The chain has TRBV2 and TRBJ1-3; 8 bases are a match to TRBD1. This CDR3 has 16 amino acids. Per the germline V gene, CDR1 is SNHLY and CDR2 is FYNNEI. V gave up 6 bases and J gave up 0 bases; unmatched junction bases: 7. DNA of the CDR3: TGTGCCAGCAGCTCTACAGGGGGGAGCTCTGGAAACACCATATATTTT. Its translation is CASSSTGGSSGNTIYF.

CDR3 DNA sequence: TGTGCCAGCAGCATAGGAGGGAAGGATCAGCCCCAGCATTTT. Translation: CASSIGGKDQPQHF. The rearrangement links TRBV5-6 to TRBJ1-5; no reliable D call. V dropped 4 bases and J dropped 5 bases, with 13 bases sitting between them. CDR3 size: 14 residues. The V gene's germline CDR1 is SGHDT and CDR2 YYEEEE.

The genes are TRBV27 and TRBJ2-3; TRBD2 is a possible D gene (6 bases). The CDR3 extends over 15 amino acids. Germline CDR1 MNHEY, CDR2 SMNVEV (reference sequence). Trimming removed 6 bases at V and 6 bases at J, with 19 bases between. CDR3 sequence: CASRLAHLQTDTQYF. The CDR3 bases are TGTGCCAGCAGACTAGCCCATCTACAGACGGATACGCAGTATTTT.

The chain combines TRBV5-1 with TRBJ1-6; maybe TRBD1 (5 bases). The germline V and J ends were trimmed by 4 bases and 5 bases, with 13 bases remaining between them. The length of the CDR3 is 15 residues. Germline V gene lookup returns CDR1 SGHRS and CDR2 YFSETQ. The CDR3 reads CASSQRGGDNSPLHF. The CDR3 DNA follows: TGCGCCAGCAGCCAGAGGGGAGGCGATAATTCACCCCTCCACTTT.

This chain links TRBV7-3 with TRBJ2-7; D uncertain. The V gene's germline CDR1 is SGHTA and CDR2 FQGTGA. The CDR3 consists of 11 residues. Trimming removed 5 bases from V and 6 bases from J, with 8 bases in between. CDR3 sequence: CASSMQSEQYF. CDR3 DNA sequence: TGTGCCAGCAGCATGCAGTCCGAGCAGTACTTC.

V usage is TRBV12-3 or TRBV12-4 and J usage is TRBJ1-2, with 10 bases aligning to TRBD1. J lost 5 bases, V lost 6 bases, and 3 bases had no gene match. CDR3 length: 13 residues. The CDR3 protein is CASSKDRGYGYTF. CDR3 DNA sequence: TGTGCCAGCAGCAAGGACAGGGGGTATGGCTACACCTTC.

V usage is TRBV10-3 and J usage is TRBJ1-5; D is perhaps TRBD1 (6 bases). This CDR3 spans 15 amino acids. Germline CDR1 and CDR2: ENHRY and SYGVKD. Deletions cut 4 bases from V and 7 bases from J, with 17 bases between. The CDR3 coding sequence is TGTGCCATCAGTGGGGCAGGGGATTTAGACCAGCCCCAGCATTTT. Its translation is CAISGAGDLDQPQHF.

The chain joins TRBV29-1 to TRBJ1-2, with D possibly being TRBD1 (5 bases). Germline CDR1 and CDR2: SQVTM and ANQGSEA. The CDR3 is made up of 13 amino acids. The V end was cut by 4 bases, the J end by 0 bases, with 9 bases between. CDR3 nucleotide sequence: TGCAGCGTTGTTATAGGGGCTAACTATGGCTACACCTTC. Its translation: CSVVIGANYGYTF.